This is a list of T cell receptor beta chains from one sample in a study of cytomegalovirus exposure and HLA in healthy donors. The assay was immunoSEQ multiplex PCR, and TCRdb's table has in-frame clones only and misses some. The sample includes about 130,000 clones, 60% to 75% of them seen just once. The sequenced sample was PBMCs. All receptors derive from a woman aged 45-60 years in good health and CMV-seropositive. CDR3s include the opening cysteine and the closing phenylalanine or tryptophan. Each record gives: clone size, J gene, V gene, D gene, CDR3 protein, CDR3 DNA. A D gene is named only where the DNA matches it firmly. Some rows have no size entry. The others give once, few or many, or a class for an expanded clone.

abundance: NA
j_gene: TRBJ1-2
v_gene: TRBV29-1
d_gene: NA
CDR3aa: CSVVTGAGYGYTF
CDR3nt: TGCAGCGTTGTAACAGGCGCTGGGTATGGCTACACCTTC

abundance: NA
j_gene: TRBJ2-7
v_gene: TRBV30
d_gene: NA
CDR3aa: CAWSRTVLYEQYF
CDR3nt: TGTGCCTGGTCGAGGACAGTACTCTACGAGCAGTACTTC

abundance: NA
j_gene: TRBJ1-6
v_gene: TRBV10-3
d_gene: NA
CDR3aa: CAISVSAPGNSPLHF
CDR3nt: TGTGCCATCAGTGTCTCGGCGCCGGGAAATTCACCCCTCCACTTT

abundance: NA
j_gene: TRBJ2-2
v_gene: TRBV30
d_gene: TRBD1
CDR3aa: CAWRRRGTGAAGELFF
CDR3nt: TGTGCCTGGAGACGCCGTGGGACAGGGGCGGCCGGGGAGCTGTTTTTT

abundance: NA
j_gene: TRBJ1-4
v_gene: TRBV6-5
d_gene: NA
CDR3aa: CASTEGVPEKLFF
CDR3nt: TGTGCCAGCACGGAAGGGGTCCCGGAAAAACTGTTTTTT

abundance: NA
j_gene: TRBJ2-5
v_gene: TRBV18
d_gene: NA
CDR3aa: CASSPRAGGETQYF
CDR3nt: TGTGCCAGCTCACCACGGGCCGGAGGGGAGACCCAGTACTTC

abundance: once
j_gene: TRBJ2-7
v_gene: TRBV19
d_gene: NA
CDR3aa: CASSGPPAYEQYF
CDR3nt: TGTGCCAGTAGTGGCCCCCCTGCCTACGAGCAGTACTTC

abundance: NA
j_gene: TRBJ1-6
v_gene: TRBV10-3
d_gene: NA
CDR3aa: CAINGPGDNSPLHF
CDR3nt: TGTGCCATCAACGGCCCGGGGGATAATTCACCCCTCCACTTT

abundance: NA
j_gene: TRBJ1-2
v_gene: TRBV10-3
d_gene: TRBD1
CDR3aa: CAISGQGRTAVGYGYTF
CDR3nt: TGTGCCATCAGTGGACAGGGTCGAACCGCGGTTGGTTATGGCTACACCTTC

abundance: NA
j_gene: TRBJ1-2
v_gene: TRBV11-2
d_gene: NA
CDR3aa: CASSLGQGYGYTF
CDR3nt: TGTGCCAGCAGCTTAGGGCAGGGCTATGGCTACACCTTC

abundance: NA
j_gene: TRBJ1-6
v_gene: TRBV30
d_gene: NA
CDR3aa: CAWSGERGSPLHF
CDR3nt: TGTGCCTGGAGTGGGGAGAGGGGGTCACCCCTCCACTTT

abundance: few
j_gene: TRBJ1-4
v_gene: TRBV13
d_gene: NA
CDR3aa: CASSLRTPTNEKLFF
CDR3nt: TGTGCCAGCAGCTTGCGGACTCCGACTAATGAAAAACTGTTTTTT

abundance: NA
j_gene: TRBJ1-6
v_gene: TRBV7-9
d_gene: NA
CDR3aa: CASSLVGSPLHF
CDR3nt: TGTGCCAGCAGCTTAGTCGGTTCACCCCTCCACTTT

abundance: NA
j_gene: TRBJ2-7
v_gene: TRBV4-3
d_gene: TRBD2
CDR3aa: CASSQVGLGDHEQYF
CDR3nt: TGCGCCAGCAGCCAAGTGGGACTAGGGGACCACGAGCAGTACTTC